A single sample is the source of the 21 T cell receptor beta chains below, sequenced in a study of PD-L1 blockade in urothelial cancer. TCRdb keeps only in-frame clones here, not all; method: immunoSEQ multiplex PCR. The sample lists about 56,000 clones; 65% to 90% were seen once. Time point denoted: pretreatment peripheral blood. Sequencing used PBMCs, obtained around atezolizumab (anti-PD-L1) treatment. Receptors were obtained from a man in his 70s with urothelial cancer.

CDR3 region: CASSFQGPYNEQFF. The CDR3 DNA reads as TGTGCCAGCAGTTTTCAGGGGCCCTACAATGAGCAGTTCTTC. The rearrangement links TRBV28 to TRBJ2-1; D might be TRBD1 (6 bases). CDR1 is MDHEN, CDR2 SYDVKM, per germline. The CDR3 has 14 residues. Trimming stripped 3 bases from V and 2 bases from J, with 8 bases between.

This sequence joins TRBV5-3 and TRBJ2-1; D not resolved. TRBV5-3 falls under the ORF class, with uncertain function. Trimming left V 0 bases short and J 0 bases short, with 10 bases between. CDR3 length: 16 amino acids. The CDR3: CARSLASPSSYNEQFF. The CDR3, as DNA: TGTGCCAGAAGCTTGGCGTCCCCGAGCTCCTACAATGAGCAGTTCTTC.

This sequence joins TRBV10-1 and TRBJ2-3, with D possibly TRBD2 on 5 matching bases. In germline, CDR1 is WNHNN, CDR2 SYGVQD (reference sequence). This CDR3 is 18 amino acids long. With 6 bases removed from V and 14 bases from J, the gap between germline ends came to 36 bases. The CDR3 sequence is CASRSLRWTHLGHRYAYF. As DNA, the CDR3 is TGCGCCAGCAGGTCCCTTAGGTGGACTCATTTAGGGCACAGATACGCGTATTTT.

The J gene is TRBJ2-5, the V gene TRBV6-5, with 8 positions matching TRBD1. With V trimmed by 6 bases and J by 5 bases, 8 bases remained unmatched. Per germline, CDR1 MNHEY and CDR2 SVGAGI. CDR3 size: 14 residues. The CDR3 DNA follows: TGTGCCAGCAGATCCGGACAGGGTGGGGAGACCCAGTACTTC. Amino acids: CASRSGQGGETQYF.

The chain recombines TRBV4-1 with TRBJ2-7, with TRBD2 as a possible D gene (6 bases). V shed 2 bases and J shed 5 bases, with 19 bases lying between them. The V gene's germline CDR1 is MGHRA and CDR2 YSYEKL. This CDR3 is 16 amino acids long. CDR3 coding DNA: TGCGCCAGCAGCCAATCGCGGACGGGAGCTATCCACGAGCAGTACTTC. Translation gives CASSQSRTGAIHEQYF.

The chain carries TRBV6-1 and TRBJ2-7; 7 positions match TRBD1. Germline V lookup: CDR1 MNHNS, CDR2 SASEGT. J was trimmed by 4 bases and V by 9 bases; bases with no gene match: 9. CDR3 length: 13 amino acids. The CDR3 DNA reads as TGTGCCAGTAGACAGGGTGGCGGGTACGAGCAGTACTTC. Its protein product is CASRQGGGYEQYF.

This rearrangement joins TRBV6-5 to TRBJ1-1; a weak D match, TRBD1 (5 bases). Germline loops: CDR1 MNHEY, CDR2 SVGAGI. This CDR3 is 14 amino acids long. Trimming took 2 bases from V and 6 from J, leaving 13 bases between them. CDR3 nucleotides: TGTGCCAGCAGTTACAATCGGGGGGGTTCTGAAGCTTTCTTT. Its protein product is CASSYNRGGSEAFF.

This chain links TRBV9 with TRBJ2-1; no clear D. The V end lost 6 bases, the J end lost 3 bases, and 7 bases lay between the germline ends. This CDR3 region has 12 residues. The germline V gene has CDR1 SGDLS and CDR2 YYNGEE. In nucleotides, the CDR3 is TGTGCCAGCAACTCAGGCTACAATGAGCAGTTCTTC. This codes for CASNSGYNEQFF.

In this sample, this clone turned up once. The chain recombines TRBV2 with TRBJ2-2; 8 positions agree with TRBD1. The V gene's germline CDR1 is SNHLY and CDR2 FYNNEI. The CDR3 covers 15 residues. V dropped 4 bases and J dropped 0; count of bases not matched to a gene: 1. The CDR3 DNA reads TGTGCCAGCAGTGGACAGGGGTCGAACACCGGGGAGCTGTTTTTT. Its translation is CASSGQGSNTGELFF. Supplemented by reference TRBV2 and TRBJ2-2, the full variable domain reads EPEVTQTPSHQVTQMGQEVILRCVPISNHLYFYWYRQILGQKVEFLVSFYNNEISEKSEIFDDQFSVERPDGSNFTLKIRSTKLEDSAMYFCASSGQGSNTGELFFGEGSRLTVL.

V usage is TRBV18 and J usage is TRBJ2-1; 8 positions match TRBD1. The CDR3 has 17 residues. Trimming at V came to 0 bases and at J to 8 bases, leaving 12 bases not matched to a gene. Germline loops: CDR1 KGHSH, CDR2 LQKENI. For the CDR3, the DNA is TGTGCCAGCTCACCACCGAGAGGCCAGGGGGCCGGCGATGAGCAGTTCTTC. Amino acids: CASSPPRGQGAGDEQFF.

V usage is TRBV5-1 and J usage is TRBJ1-3; a possible D gene is TRBD1 (5 bases). CDR1 and CDR2 (germline): SGHRS, YFSETQ. Deletions cut 2 bases from V and 0 bases from J, with 6 bases between. The CDR3 runs to 14 residues. CDR3 loop: CASSFDSSGNTIYF. The CDR3 DNA is TGCGCCAGCAGCTTCGACAGCTCTGGAAACACCATATATTTT.

The rearrangement uses TRBV4-1 and TRBJ2-1, with D unclear. The CDR3 length is 12 residues. Germline CDR1 MGHRA, CDR2 YSYEKL. Trimming removed 4 bases from V and 4 bases from J, with 5 bases in between. The CDR3 nucleotides are TGCGCCAGCAGCCCGTCGTACAATGAGCAGTTCTTC. Amino acid sequence: CASSPSYNEQFF.

This clone was detected only a few times. The chain links TRBV18 to TRBJ1-4; D possibly corresponds to TRBD1 (6 bases). Germline assignment: CDR1 KGHSH and CDR2 LQKENI. The CDR3 has 14 residues. V was cut by 3 bases and J by 8 bases, with 13 bases left in between. This CDR3 reads CASSPRDKREKLFF. DNA for the CDR3: TGTGCCAGCTCACCGAGGGACAAAAGGGAAAAACTGTTTTTT.

This clone was seen only once. The chain employs TRBV5-1 and TRBJ2-1, with TRBD1 matching over 7 bases. This CDR3 spans 16 amino acids. With 4 bases clipped from V and 1 base from J, the junction kept 8 bases outside the gene matches. Per germline, CDR1 SGHRS and CDR2 YFSETQ. The DNA of the CDR3 is TGCGCCAGCAGCCGGGACAGTTGGAGTTCCTACAATGAGCAGTTCTTC. This sequence encodes CASSRDSWSSYNEQFF.

The chain uses TRBV7-9 and TRBJ2-1; D is perhaps TRBD2 (6 bases). CDR1 and CDR2 from the germline V gene are SEHNR and FQNEAQ (reference sequence). This CDR3 is built from 14 residues. V was cut by 6 bases and J by 2 bases, with 11 bases left in between. The CDR3 DNA reads as TGTGCCAGCAGTGTGGGGACTCCCTACAATGAGCAGTTCTTC. The encoded protein is CASSVGTPYNEQFF.

This rearrangement joins TRBV5-6 to TRBJ1-2; 7 nucleotides align to TRBD1. The CDR3 spans 14 residues. V lost 5 bases to trimming and J lost 3 bases; unmatched junction nucleotides: 7. The germline V gene has CDR1 SGHDT and CDR2 YYEEEE. CDR3 amino acids: CASSMTGSYYGYTF. The CDR3 DNA reads TGTGCCAGCAGTATGACAGGGAGCTACTATGGCTACACCTTC.

This chain uses TRBV30 with TRBJ2-7; no reliable D call. The CDR3 covers 13 residues. Germline V CDR1 and CDR2: GTSNPN, SVGIG (reference sequence). V lost 2 bases to trimming and J lost 1 base, with 9 bases between them. This chain's CDR3 is CAWSPLSSYEQYF. DNA of the CDR3: TGTGCCTGGAGTCCCCTAAGTTCCTACGAGCAGTACTTC.

The chain couples TRBV5-4 to TRBJ2-7; D call uncertain. The germline V gene has CDR1 SGHNT and CDR2 YYREEE (reference sequence). V was trimmed by 4 bases and J by 4 bases, leaving 6 bases between them. The CDR3 is 11 residues long. CDR3 amino acids: CASSAEYEQYF. The CDR3 nucleotides are TGTGCCAGCAGCGCGGAGTACGAGCAGTACTTC. Filled out from reference TRBV5-4 and TRBJ2-7, the complete variable domain reads ETGVTQSPTHLIKTRGQQVTLRCSSQSGHNTVSWYQQALGQGPQFIFQYYREEENGRGNFPPRFSGLQFPNYSSELNVNALELDDSALYLCASSAEYEQYFGPGTRLTVT.

V and J are TRBV2 and TRBJ1-3; 7 nucleotides align to TRBD1. The length of the CDR3 is 15 residues. Germline values: CDR1 SNHLY, CDR2 FYNNEI. The V and J ends lost 6 bases and 0 bases, in that order; junction bases with no gene match: 5. CDR3 sequence reads: CASSQQGISGNTIYF. DNA of the CDR3: TGTGCCAGCAGCCAACAGGGGATCTCTGGAAACACCATATATTTT.

This clone has more than one count but fewer than ten. The chain combines TRBV4-1 with TRBJ2-1, with 9 bases lining up with TRBD2. The germline V gene has CDR1 MGHRA and CDR2 YSYEKL. J was trimmed by 8 bases and V by 4 bases; bases with no gene match: 18. The CDR3 is made up of 18 amino acids. DNA of the CDR3: TGCGCCAGCAGCCCCCGAAATCAAAATAGCGGGAGTGTCTATGAGCAGTTCTTC. Residues: CASSPRNQNSGSVYEQFF.

The chain uses TRBV2 and TRBJ2-7; unclear D gene. The CDR3 has 12 amino acids. The V gene lost 2 bases and the J gene lost 2 bases, with 4 bases spanning the gap. Germline V lookup: CDR1 SNHLY, CDR2 FYNNEI. The CDR3 nucleotides are TGTGCCAGCAGTGAATTCGCCTACGAGCAGTACTTC. Translating it yields CASSEFAYEQYF.